This TCR beta chain appears in the sequencing data of a study of a mutant IDH1 vaccine in newly diagnosed glioma. As for the study in general: Treated patients had a mean age of approximately 40 years and an approximately 62% male, around 40% female split. Those enrolled had earlier been treated with radiotherapy, temozolomide, or both, mostly both.

Generated by immunoSEQ multiplex PCR, the TCRdb table keeps only in-frame clones and is missing some. The sample has tens of thousands of clones, roughly nine tenths seen once; the top ten hold just over 9%. Time point denoted: baseline, week 1 (first vaccination visit). The treatment here: pre-vaccination baseline after standard-of-care therapy. Each donor presented with a new WHO grade 3 or 4 astrocytoma that tested IDH1-mutant and showed ATRX loss. Findings and caveats of the study: Altogether, approximately 93% of patients exhibited vaccine-induced immune responses.

Germline V gene sequence: CDR1 SQVTM, CDR2 ANQGSEA. Trimming removed 6 bases from V and 5 bases from J; junction bases left unmatched: 4. The CDR3 sequence is 13 residues long. Concerning this clone itself: Antigen: not known.

The V call is TRBV29-1, the J call TRBJ2-2, with 9 bases that match TRBD1. This clonotype originated in a man aged 25-40 years with glioma. Sequencing was performed on PBMCs, taken from a glioma patient treated with radiotherapy, temozolomide or both. The CDR3 DNA reads TGCAGCGTGGGACAGGGAAGAACCGGGGAGCTGTTTTTT. Its translation: CSVGQGRTGELFF.